A selection of T cell receptor beta chains follows, all from one sample in a study of spatial heterogeneity in lung cancer. TCRdb redid the calling of the 5' RACE reads with MiXCR, one entry per CDR3 protein. The sample has around 100,000 distinct CDR3 sequences, 4.4% seen once. Source: lung tumor tissue, taken at surgery. These receptor sequences come from a male donor with early-stage non-small cell lung cancer. Both conserved end residues are trimmed from each CDR3. Expanded clones get a size class; other rows say once, few or many, or leave the size out.

V gene	J gene	clone size	CDR3 protein
TRBV2	TRBJ1-5	many	ASRAQGLRSNQPQH
TRBV5-3	TRBJ1-6	.	ARSGKDRASSYNSPLH
TRBV5-1	TRBJ2-1	few	ASSLVSGAAYNEQF
TRBV28	TRBJ2-7	many	ASSPRYEQY
TRBV28	TRBJ2-5	.	ASSLWFLPGTVEETQY
TRBV3-1	TRBJ2-5	many	ASSQEGTSGRVYQETQY
TRBV29-1	TRBJ2-2	many	SVERWAGNTGELF
TRBV2	TRBJ2-6	many	ASRNTPGANVLT
TRBV10-1	TRBJ2-3	many	ASSGQGTDTQY
TRBV27	TRBJ2-1	many	ASSLISGGYGEQF
TRBV7-9	TRBJ1-1	many	ASNRPEWTEAF
TRBV6-1	TRBJ1-5	few	ASSGQGHGNQPQH
TRBV20-1	TRBJ2-1	many	SARDETGI
TRBV2	TRBJ2-7	many	ASREKLAPGSYEQY
TRBV3-1	TRBJ2-2	many	ASSRSNTGELF
TRBV5-1	TRBJ2-3	many	ASSRYGTSQTDTQY
TRBV3-1	TRBJ1-4	many	ASSPLDGKHEKLF
TRBV6-5	TRBJ1-3	many	ASSYSDSGNTIY
TRBV10-3	TRBJ1-4	many	AISVGGANEKLF
TRBV4-1	TRBJ1-2	many	ASSQTQSANLYYGYT
TRBV10-2	TRBJ1-4	many	ASSAGWKLF
TRBV28	TRBJ2-5	.	ASSSAGTQETQY
TRBV12-3/TRBV12-4	TRBJ2-3	many	ASSPPFGDATDTQY
TRBV11-2	TRBJ2-3	many	ASSQAGVKSDTQY
TRBV6-5	TRBJ2-4	many	ASSRLGTAKNIQY
TRBV5-1	TRBJ2-3	many	ASSLSDTDTQY
TRBV20-1	TRBJ2-5	.	SARGGGETQY
TRBV12-3/TRBV12-4	TRBJ1-5	many	ASSLNDQPQH
TRBV20-1	TRBJ1-5	many	SARGTGNQPQH
TRBV20-1	TRBJ1-1	few	SARVEARGAF
TRBV5-1	TRBJ2-3	few	ASSPGLAGRADTQY